The clone carrying this T cell receptor beta chain was observed a handful of times. Its antigen remains unknown. The treatment is: oral pan-JAK inhibitor, 5-10 mg twice daily. Alopecia areata patients gave lesional scalp punch biopsies and peripheral blood samples. Germline CDR1 reads MNHEY; CDR2 reads SMNVEV (reference sequence). V gave up 0 bases and J gave up 8 bases, with 4 bases separating them. The CDR3 has 11 amino acids. Following extraction, RNA underwent reverse transcription to cDNA, which served as the sequencing template. Assay used: immunoSEQ multiplex PCR; TCRdb lists only in-frame clones, some missing. This table holds over 150,000 clones, 58% found once. This entry belongs to a study of CD8+ T cells in alopecia areata. Study overall: Treated patients received oral tofacitinib, 5 to 10 mg twice daily. Points from the study as a whole: Tofacitinib significantly brought down scalp clonality and expanded CD8+ clones among top 100.

The sample was CD4+ T cells sorted from blood, taken at week 24, from a patient treated with tofacitinib. The receptor's source is a human donor with alopecia areata. J is TRBJ1-1 and V is TRBV27; D not resolved. The CDR3 is CASSLSGEAFF. CDR3 bases: TGTGCCAGCAGTTTATCCGGGGAAGCTTTCTTT.